The present T cell receptor beta chain was sequenced within a study of blood T cell repertoires in COVID-19. About the study: The United States, Italy and Spain were the sources of the acute and convalescent COVID-19 samples.

Sequencing was performed with immunoSEQ multiplex PCR; in TCRdb, only in-frame clones are kept and a portion is missing. The data show about 250,000 clones, roughly four fifths seen once. Participants spanned ages about 18 to 90 years and resided in 20 to 30 US areas. Germline values: CDR1 SGHRS, CDR2 YFSETQ. This CDR3 comprises 15 residues. Trimming stripped 2 bases from V and 7 bases from J, with 17 bases between. The V and J genes are TRBV5-1 and TRBJ2-3; D possibly corresponds to TRBD2 (6 bases). The sequence was collected from a man in his forties or fifties who had recovered from COVID-19. The specimen was PBMCs or T cells enriched from blood (not recorded which). CDR3 bases: TGCGCCAGCAGCTTCGGGAGTGAAGGCCGTCATACGCAGTATTTT. Its translation is CASSFGSEGRHTQYF.